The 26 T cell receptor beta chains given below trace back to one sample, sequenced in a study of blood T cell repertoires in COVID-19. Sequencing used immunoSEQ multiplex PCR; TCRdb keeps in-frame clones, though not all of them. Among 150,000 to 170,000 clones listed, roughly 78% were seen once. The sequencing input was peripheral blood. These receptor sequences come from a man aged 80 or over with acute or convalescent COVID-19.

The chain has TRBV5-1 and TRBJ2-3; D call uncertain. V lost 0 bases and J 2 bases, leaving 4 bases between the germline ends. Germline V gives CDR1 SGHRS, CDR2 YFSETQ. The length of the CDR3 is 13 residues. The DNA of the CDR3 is TGCGCCAGCAGCTTGGGTCTCACAGATACGCAGTATTTT. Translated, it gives CASSLGLTDTQYF.

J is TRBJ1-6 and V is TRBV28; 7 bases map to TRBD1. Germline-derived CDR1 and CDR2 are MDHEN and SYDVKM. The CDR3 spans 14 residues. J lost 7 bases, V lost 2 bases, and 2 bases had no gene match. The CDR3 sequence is CASSLIQGNSPLHF. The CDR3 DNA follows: TGTGCCAGCAGTTTAATACAGGGGAATTCACCCCTCCACTTT.

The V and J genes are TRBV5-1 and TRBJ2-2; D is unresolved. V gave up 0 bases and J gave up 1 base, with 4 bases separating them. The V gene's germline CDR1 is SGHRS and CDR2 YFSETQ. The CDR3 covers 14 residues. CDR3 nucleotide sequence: TGCGCCAGCAGCTTGGCCGTGAACACCGGGGAGCTGTTTTTT. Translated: CASSLAVNTGELFF.

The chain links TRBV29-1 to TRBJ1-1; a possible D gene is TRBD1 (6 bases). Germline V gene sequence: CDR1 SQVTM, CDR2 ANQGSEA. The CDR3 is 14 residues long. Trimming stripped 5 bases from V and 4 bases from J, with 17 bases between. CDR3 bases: TGCAGCGTTTCATCGGGGGGGGCGAGCACTGAAGCTTTCTTT. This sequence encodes CSVSSGGASTEAFF.

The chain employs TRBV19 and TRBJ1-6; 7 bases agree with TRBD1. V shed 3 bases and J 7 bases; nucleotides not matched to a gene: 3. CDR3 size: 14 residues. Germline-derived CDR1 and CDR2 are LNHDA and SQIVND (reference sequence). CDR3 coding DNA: TGTGCCAGTAGTATTGGGACAGAGAATTCACCCCTCCACTTT. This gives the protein CASSIGTENSPLHF.

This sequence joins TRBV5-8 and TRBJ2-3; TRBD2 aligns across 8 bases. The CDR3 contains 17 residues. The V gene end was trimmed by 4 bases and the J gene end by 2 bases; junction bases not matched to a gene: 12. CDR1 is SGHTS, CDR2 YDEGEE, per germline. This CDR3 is CASSLPGRGANTDTQYF. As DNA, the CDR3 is TGTGCCAGCAGCCTGCCGGGGCGGGGGGCGAACACAGATACGCAGTATTTT.

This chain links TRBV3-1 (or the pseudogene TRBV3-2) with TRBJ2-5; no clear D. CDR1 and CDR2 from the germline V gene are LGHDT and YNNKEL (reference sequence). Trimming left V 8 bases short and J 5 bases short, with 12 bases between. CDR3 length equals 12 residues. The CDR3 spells CASAHRAETQYF. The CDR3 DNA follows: TGTGCCAGCGCCCATCGTGCGGAGACCCAGTACTTC.

The CDR3 is CASSGSGAAGTDTQYF. Here the CDR3 DNA reads TGTGCCAGTAGCGGGAGTGGGGCCGCGGGCACAGATACGCAGTATTTT. V is TRBV19 and J is TRBJ2-3, with a tentative D call TRBD2 (6 bases). In germline, CDR1 is LNHDA, CDR2 SQIVND (reference sequence). With 6 bases removed from V and 1 base from J, the gap between germline ends came to 17 bases. CDR3 length: 16 residues.

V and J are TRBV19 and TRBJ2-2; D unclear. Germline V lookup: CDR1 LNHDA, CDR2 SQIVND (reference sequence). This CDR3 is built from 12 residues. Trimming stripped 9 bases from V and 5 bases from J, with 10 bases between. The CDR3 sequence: CASIAGTGELFF. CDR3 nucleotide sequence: TGTGCCAGCATAGCCGGTACCGGGGAGCTGTTTTTT.

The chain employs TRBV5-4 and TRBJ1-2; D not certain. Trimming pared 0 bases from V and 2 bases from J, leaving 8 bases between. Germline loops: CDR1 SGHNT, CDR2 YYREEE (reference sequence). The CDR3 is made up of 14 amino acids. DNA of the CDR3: TGTGCCAGCAGCTTGGGCAACCAGAACTATGGCTACACCTTC. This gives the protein CASSLGNQNYGYTF.

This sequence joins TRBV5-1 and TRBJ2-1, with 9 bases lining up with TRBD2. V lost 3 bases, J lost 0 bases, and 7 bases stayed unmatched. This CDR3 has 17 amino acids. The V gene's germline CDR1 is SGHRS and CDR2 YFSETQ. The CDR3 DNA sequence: TGCGCCAGCAGCTCAAATAGCGGGGGAAGCTCCTACAATGAGCAGTTCTTC. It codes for CASSSNSGGSSYNEQFF. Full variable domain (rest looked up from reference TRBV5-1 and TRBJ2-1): KAGVTQTPRYLIKTRGQQVTLSCSPISGHRSVSWYQQTPGQGLQFLFEYFSETQRNKGNFPGRFSGRQFSNSRSEMNVSTLELGDSALYLCASSSNSGGSSYNEQFFGPGTRLTVL.

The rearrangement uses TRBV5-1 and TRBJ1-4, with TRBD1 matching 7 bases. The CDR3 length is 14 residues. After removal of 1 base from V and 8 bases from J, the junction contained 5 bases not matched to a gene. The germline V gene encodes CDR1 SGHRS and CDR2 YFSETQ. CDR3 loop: CASSLYRGEEKLFF. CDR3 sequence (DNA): TGCGCCAGCAGCTTGTACAGGGGCGAAGAAAAACTGTTTTTT.

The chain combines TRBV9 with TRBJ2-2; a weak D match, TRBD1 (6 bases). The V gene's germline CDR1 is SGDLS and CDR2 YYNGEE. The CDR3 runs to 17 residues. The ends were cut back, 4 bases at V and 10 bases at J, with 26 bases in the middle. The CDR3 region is CASSLRPGHPVSEELFF. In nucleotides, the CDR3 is TGTGCCAGCAGCCTCCGCCCGGGACACCCCGTTTCAGAGGAGCTGTTTTTT.

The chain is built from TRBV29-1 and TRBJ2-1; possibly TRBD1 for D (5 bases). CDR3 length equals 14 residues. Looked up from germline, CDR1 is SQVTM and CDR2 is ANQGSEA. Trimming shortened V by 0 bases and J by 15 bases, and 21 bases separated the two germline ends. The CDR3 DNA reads TGCAGCGTTGAAGAGGTTGCCAGGCAGGGCGGCCGGTTCTTC. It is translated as CSVEEVARQGGRFF.

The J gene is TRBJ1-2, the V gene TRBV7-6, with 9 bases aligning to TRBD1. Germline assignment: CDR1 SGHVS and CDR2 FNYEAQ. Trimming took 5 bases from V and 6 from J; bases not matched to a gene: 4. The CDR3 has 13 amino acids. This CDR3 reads CASSRTGVHGYTF. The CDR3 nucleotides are TGTGCCAGCAGCCGGACAGGGGTCCATGGCTACACCTTC.

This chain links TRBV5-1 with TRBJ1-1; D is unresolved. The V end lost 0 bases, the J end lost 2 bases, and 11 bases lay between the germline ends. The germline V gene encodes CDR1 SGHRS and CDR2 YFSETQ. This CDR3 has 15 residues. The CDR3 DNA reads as TGCGCCAGCAGCTTGGTTCTCGACTTCAACACTGAAGCTTTCTTT. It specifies CASSLVLDFNTEAFF.

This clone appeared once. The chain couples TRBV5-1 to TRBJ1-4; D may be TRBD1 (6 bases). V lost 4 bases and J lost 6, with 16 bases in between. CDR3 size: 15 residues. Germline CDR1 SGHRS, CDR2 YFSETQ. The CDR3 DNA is TGCGCCAGCAGCCCAGTTCCAGGGGTAGATGAAAAACTGTTTTTT. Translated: CASSPVPGVDEKLFF.

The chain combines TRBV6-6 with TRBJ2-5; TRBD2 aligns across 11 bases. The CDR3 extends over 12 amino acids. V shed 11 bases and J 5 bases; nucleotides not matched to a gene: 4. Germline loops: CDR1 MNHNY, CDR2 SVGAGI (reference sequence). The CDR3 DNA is TGTGCCGCCCGACTAGCGGGGGAGACCCAGTACTTC. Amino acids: CAARLAGETQYF.

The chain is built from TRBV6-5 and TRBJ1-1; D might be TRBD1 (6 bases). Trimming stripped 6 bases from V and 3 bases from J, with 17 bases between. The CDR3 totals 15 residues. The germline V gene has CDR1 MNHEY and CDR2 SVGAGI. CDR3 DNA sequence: TGTGCCAGCAGGCGGGGGGGGGCTGGGGACACTGAAGCTTTCTTT. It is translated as CASRRGGAGDTEAFF.

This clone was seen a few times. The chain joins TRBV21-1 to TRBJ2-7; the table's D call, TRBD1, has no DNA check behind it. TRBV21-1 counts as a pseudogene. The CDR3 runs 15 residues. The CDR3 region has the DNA TGTGCCAGCAGCGCACGACAGGGGCCCTCCTACGAGCAGTACTTC. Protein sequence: CASSARQGPSYEQYF.

The CDR3: CASSLLNEQYF. The CDR3 DNA reads as TGTGCCAGCAGCTTATTAAACGAGCAGTACTTC. V usage is TRBV11-2 and J usage is TRBJ2-7; D not certain. CDR3 length: 11 amino acids. Trimming pared 2 bases from V and 5 bases from J, leaving 4 bases between. Germline-derived CDR1 and CDR2 are SGHAT and FQNNGV.

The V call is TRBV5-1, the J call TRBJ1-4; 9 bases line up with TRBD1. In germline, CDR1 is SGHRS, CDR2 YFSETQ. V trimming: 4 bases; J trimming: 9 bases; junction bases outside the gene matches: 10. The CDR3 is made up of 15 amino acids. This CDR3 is CASSEGQGSGKKLFF. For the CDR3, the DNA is TGCGCCAGCAGCGAGGGACAGGGTAGTGGGAAAAAACTGTTTTTT. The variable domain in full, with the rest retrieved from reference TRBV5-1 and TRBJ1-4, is KAGVTQTPRYLIKTRGQQVTLSCSPISGHRSVSWYQQTPGQGLQFLFEYFSETQRNKGNFPGRFSGRQFSNSRSEMNVSTLELGDSALYLCASSEGQGSGKKLFFGSGTQLSVL.

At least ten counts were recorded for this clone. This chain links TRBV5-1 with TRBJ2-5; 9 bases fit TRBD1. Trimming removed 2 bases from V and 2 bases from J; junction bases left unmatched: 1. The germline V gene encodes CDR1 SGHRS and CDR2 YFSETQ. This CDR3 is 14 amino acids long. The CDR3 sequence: CASSLGQGQETQYF. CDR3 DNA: TGCGCCAGCAGCTTAGGACAGGGGCAAGAGACCCAGTACTTC. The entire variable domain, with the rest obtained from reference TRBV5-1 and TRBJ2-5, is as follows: KAGVTQTPRYLIKTRGQQVTLSCSPISGHRSVSWYQQTPGQGLQFLFEYFSETQRNKGNFPGRFSGRQFSNSRSEMNVSTLELGDSALYLCASSLGQGQETQYFGPGTRLLVL.

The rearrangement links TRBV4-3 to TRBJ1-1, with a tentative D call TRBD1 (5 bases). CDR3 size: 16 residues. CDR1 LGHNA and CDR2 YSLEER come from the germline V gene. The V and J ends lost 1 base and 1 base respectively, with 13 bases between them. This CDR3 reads CASSQGGGHENTEAFF. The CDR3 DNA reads TGCGCCAGCAGCCAAGGGGGGGGTCATGAGAACACTGAAGCTTTCTTT.

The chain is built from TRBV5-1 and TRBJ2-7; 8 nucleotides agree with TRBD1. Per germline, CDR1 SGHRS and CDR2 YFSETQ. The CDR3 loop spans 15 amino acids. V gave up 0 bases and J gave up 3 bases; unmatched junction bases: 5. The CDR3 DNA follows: TGCGCCAGCAGCTTGGCGCAGGGGGCCAGCTACGAGCAGTACTTC. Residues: CASSLAQGASYEQYF.

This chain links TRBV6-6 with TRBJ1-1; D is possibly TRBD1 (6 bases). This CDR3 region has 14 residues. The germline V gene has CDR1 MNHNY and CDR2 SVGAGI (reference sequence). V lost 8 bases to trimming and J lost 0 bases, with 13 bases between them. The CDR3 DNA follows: TGTGCCAGCCTCGGAGGACAGATGAACACTGAAGCTTTCTTT. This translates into CASLGGQMNTEAFF.